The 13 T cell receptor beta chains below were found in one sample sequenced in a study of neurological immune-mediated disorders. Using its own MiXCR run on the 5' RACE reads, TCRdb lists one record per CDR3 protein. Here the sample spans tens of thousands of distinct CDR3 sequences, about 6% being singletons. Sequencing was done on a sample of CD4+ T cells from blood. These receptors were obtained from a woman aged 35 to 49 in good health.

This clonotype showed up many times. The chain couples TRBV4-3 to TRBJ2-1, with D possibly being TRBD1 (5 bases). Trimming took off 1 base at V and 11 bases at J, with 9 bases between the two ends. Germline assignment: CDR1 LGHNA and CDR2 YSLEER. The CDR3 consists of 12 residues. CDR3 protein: CASSQGQGQQFF. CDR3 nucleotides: TGCGCCAGCAGCCAAGGGCAGGGCCAGCAGTTCTTC.

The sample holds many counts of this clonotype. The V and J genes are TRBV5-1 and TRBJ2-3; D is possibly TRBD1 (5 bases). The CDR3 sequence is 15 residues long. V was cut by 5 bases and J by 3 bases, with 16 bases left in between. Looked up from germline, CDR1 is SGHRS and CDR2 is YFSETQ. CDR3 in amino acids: CASSQGAGKTDTQYF. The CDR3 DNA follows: TGCGCCAGCAGTCAAGGGGCAGGGAAGACAGATACGCAGTATTTT.

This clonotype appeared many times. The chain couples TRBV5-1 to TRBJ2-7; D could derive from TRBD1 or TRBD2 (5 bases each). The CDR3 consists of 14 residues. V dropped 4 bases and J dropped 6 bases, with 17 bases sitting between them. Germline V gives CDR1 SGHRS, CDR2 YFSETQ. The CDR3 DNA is TGCGCCAGCAGCCTCAAGGGACCGGATGGCGAGCAGTACTTC. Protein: CASSLKGPDGEQYF.

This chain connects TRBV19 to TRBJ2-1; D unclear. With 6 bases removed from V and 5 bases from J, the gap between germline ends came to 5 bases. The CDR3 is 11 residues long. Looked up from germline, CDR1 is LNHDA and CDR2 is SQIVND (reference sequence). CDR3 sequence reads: CASSANNEQFF. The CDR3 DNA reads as TGTGCCAGTAGCGCGAACAATGAGCAGTTCTTC.

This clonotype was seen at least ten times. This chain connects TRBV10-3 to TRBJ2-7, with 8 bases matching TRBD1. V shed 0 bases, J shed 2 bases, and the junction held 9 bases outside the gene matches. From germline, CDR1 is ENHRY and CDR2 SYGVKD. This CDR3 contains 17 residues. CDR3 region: CAISESARGRSTYEQYF. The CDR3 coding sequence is TGTGCCATCAGTGAGTCGGCCAGGGGGCGGTCCACCTACGAGCAGTACTTC.

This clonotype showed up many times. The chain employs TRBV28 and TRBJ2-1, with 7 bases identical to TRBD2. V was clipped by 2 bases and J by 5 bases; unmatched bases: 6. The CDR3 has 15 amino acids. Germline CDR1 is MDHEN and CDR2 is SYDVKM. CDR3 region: CASSLGGSGNNEQFF. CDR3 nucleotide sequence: TGTGCCAGCAGTTTAGGCGGGAGCGGGAACAATGAGCAGTTCTTC.

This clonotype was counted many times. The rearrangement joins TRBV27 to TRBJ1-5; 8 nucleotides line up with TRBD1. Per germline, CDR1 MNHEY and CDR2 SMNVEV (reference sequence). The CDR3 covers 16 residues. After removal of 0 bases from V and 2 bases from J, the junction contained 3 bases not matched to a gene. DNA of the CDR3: TGTGCCAGCAGTTTATCGCAGGGGGCCGGCAATCAGCCCCAGCATTTT. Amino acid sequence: CASSLSQGAGNQPQHF.

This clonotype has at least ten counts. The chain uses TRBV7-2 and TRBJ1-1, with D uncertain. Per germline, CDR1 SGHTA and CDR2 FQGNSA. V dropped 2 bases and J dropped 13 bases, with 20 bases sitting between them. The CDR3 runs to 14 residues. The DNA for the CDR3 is TGTGCCAGCAGCTTATCCCCGGCCGCAAAGCGGGGTTTCTTT. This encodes CASSLSPAAKRGFF.

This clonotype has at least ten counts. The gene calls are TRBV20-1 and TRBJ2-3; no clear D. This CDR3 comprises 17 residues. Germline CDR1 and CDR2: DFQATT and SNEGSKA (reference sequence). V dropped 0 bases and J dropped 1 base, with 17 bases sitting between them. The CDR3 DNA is TGCAGTGCTAGAGATCCGCCCGGCCTAAGTGGCACAGATACGCAGTATTTT. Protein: CSARDPPGLSGTDTQYF.

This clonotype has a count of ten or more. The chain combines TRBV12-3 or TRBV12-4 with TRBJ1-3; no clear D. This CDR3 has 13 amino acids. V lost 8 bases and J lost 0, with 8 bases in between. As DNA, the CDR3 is TGTGCCAGCCGACAACCCTCTGGAAACACCATATATTTT. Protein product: CASRQPSGNTIYF.

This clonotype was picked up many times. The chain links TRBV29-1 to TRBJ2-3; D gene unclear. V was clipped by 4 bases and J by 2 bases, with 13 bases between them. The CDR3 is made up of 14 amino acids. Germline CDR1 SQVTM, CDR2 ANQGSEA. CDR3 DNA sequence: TGCAGCGTTGTTAGACGTCCGATCACAGATACGCAGTATTTT. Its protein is CSVVRRPITDTQYF.

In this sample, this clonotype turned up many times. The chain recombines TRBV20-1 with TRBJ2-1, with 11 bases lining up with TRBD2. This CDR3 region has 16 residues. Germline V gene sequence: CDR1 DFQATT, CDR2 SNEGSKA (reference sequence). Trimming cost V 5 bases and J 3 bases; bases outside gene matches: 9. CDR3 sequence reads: CSAFSYLAGGYNEQFF. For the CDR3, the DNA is TGCAGTGCTTTTTCTTATCTAGCGGGAGGCTACAATGAGCAGTTCTTC.

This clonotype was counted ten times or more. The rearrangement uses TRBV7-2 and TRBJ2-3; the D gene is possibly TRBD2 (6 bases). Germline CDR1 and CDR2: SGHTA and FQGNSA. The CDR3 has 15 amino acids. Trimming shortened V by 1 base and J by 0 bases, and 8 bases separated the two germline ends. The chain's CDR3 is CASSLVRESTDTQYF. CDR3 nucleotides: TGTGCCAGCAGCTTAGTGCGGGAAAGCACAGATACGCAGTATTTT. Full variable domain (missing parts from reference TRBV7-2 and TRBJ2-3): GAGVSQSPSNKVTEKGKDVELRCDPISGHTALYWYRQSLGQGLEFLIYFQGNSAPDKSGLPSDRFSAERTGGSVSTLTIQRTQQEDSAVYLCASSLVRESTDTQYFGPGTRLTVL.